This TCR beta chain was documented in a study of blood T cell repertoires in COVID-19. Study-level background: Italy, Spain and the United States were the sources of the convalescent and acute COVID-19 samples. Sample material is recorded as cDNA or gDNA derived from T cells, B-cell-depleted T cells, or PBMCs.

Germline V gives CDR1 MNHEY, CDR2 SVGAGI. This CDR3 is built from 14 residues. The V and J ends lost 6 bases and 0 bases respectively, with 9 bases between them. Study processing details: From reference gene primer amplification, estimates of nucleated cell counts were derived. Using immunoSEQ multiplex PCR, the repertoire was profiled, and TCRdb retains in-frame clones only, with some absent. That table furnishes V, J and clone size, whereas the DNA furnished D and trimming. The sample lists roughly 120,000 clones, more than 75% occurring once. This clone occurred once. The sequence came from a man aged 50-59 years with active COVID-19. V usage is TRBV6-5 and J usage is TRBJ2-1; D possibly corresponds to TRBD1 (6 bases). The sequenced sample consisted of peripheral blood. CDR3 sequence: CASSTGSSYNEQFF. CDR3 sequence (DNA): TGTGCCAGCAGCACAGGGAGCTCCTACAATGAGCAGTTCTTC.